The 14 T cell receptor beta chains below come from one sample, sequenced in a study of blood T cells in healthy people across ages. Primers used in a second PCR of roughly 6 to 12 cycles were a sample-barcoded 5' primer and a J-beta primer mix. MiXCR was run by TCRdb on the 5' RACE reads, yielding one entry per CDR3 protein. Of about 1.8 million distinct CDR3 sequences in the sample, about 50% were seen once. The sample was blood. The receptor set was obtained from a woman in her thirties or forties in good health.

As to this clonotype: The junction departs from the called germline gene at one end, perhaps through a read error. CDR3 loop: CASIDPWETRYF. As DNA, the CDR3 is TGCGCCAGCATTGACCCCTGGGAGACCCGGTACTTC. The chain uses TRBV10-1 and TRBJ2-5; tentatively, D is TRBD2 (5 bases). Germline-derived CDR1 and CDR2 are WNHNN and SYGVQD (reference sequence). CDR3 length: 12 amino acids.

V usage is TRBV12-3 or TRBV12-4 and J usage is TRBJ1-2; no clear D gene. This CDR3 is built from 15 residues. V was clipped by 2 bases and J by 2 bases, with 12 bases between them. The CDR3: CASSLNSAVNYGYTF. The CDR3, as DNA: TGTGCCAGCAGTTTAAATTCGGCGGTAAACTATGGCTACACCTTC.

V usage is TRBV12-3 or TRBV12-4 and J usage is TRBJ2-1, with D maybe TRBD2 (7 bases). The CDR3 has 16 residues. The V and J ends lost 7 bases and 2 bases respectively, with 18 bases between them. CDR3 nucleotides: TGTGCCAGCAATTTCGTGGCGGGGGCGACCTACAATGAGCAGTTCTTC. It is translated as CASNFVAGATYNEQFF.

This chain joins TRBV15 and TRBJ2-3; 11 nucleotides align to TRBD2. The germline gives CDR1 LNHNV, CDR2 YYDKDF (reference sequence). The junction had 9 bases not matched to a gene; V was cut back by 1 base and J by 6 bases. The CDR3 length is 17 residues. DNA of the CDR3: TGTGCCACCAGCAGAGCACCTAGCGGGGGGTTTGGGGATACGCAGTATTTT. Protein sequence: CATSRAPSGGFGDTQYF.

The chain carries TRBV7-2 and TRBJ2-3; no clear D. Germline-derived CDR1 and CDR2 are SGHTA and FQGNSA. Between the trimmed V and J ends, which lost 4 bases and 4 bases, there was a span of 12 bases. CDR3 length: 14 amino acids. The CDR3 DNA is TGTGCCAGCAGCTCCATGTTTCTGGCAGATACGCAGTATTTT. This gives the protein CASSSMFLADTQYF.

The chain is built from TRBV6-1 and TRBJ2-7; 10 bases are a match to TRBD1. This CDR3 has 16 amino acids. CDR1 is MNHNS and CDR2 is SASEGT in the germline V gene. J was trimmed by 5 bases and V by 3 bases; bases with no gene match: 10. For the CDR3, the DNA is TGTGCCAGCAGTGATCGACCCCCGGGACAGGGGAACGAGCAGTACTTC. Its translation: CASSDRPPGQGNEQYF.

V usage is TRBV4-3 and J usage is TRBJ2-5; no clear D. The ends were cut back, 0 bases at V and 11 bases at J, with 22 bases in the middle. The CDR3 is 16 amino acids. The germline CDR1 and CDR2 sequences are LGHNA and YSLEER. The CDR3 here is CASSQDGRLAGDEQYF. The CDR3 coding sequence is TGCGCCAGCAGCCAAGATGGACGTCTTGCCGGCGATGAGCAGTACTTC.

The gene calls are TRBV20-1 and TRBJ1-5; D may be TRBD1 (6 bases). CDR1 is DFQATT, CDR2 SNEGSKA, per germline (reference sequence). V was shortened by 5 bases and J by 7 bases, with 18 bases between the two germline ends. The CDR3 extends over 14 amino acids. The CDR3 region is CSAPKQGPKQPQHF. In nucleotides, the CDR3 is TGCAGTGCTCCTAAACAGGGCCCTAAGCAGCCCCAGCATTTT.

The CDR3 loop is CASSVGPRDSDTEAFF. The DNA for the CDR3 is TGTGCCAGCAGTGTGGGCCCGAGGGATTCCGACACTGAAGCTTTCTTT. This sequence joins TRBV25-1 and TRBJ1-1; D call uncertain. Germline V CDR1 and CDR2: MGHDK, SYGVNS. CDR3 size: 16 residues. The V and J ends lost 4 bases and 3 bases respectively, with 18 bases between them.

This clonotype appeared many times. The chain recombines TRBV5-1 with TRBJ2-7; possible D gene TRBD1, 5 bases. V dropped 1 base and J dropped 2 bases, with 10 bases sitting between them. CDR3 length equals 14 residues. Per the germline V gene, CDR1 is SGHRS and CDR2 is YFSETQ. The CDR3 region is CASSLKGAAYEQYF. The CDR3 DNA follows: TGCGCCAGCAGCTTGAAAGGGGCCGCCTACGAGCAGTACTTC. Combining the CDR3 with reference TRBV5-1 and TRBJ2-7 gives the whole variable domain KAGVTQTPRYLIKTRGQQVTLSCSPISGHRSVSWYQQTPGQGLQFLFEYFSETQRNKGNFPGRFSGRQFSNSRSEMNVSTLELGDSALYLCASSLKGAAYEQYFGPGTRLTVT.

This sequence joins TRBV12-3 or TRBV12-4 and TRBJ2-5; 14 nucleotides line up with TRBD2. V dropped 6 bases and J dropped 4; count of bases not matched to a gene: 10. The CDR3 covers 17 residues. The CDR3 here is CASSKATGLAGAETQYF. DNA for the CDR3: TGTGCCAGCAGCAAGGCCACGGGACTAGCGGGGGCAGAGACCCAGTACTTC.

CDR3 amino acids: CASMSSGPSMRTQYF. The CDR3 DNA is TGTGCCAGCATGTCGAGCGGGCCTAGCATGCGTACGCAGTATTTT. This chain links TRBV28 with TRBJ2-3, with D maybe TRBD2 (6 bases). The CDR3 totals 15 residues. CDR1 is MDHEN, CDR2 SYDVKM, per germline. V lost 7 bases, J lost 8 bases, and 22 bases lay in between.

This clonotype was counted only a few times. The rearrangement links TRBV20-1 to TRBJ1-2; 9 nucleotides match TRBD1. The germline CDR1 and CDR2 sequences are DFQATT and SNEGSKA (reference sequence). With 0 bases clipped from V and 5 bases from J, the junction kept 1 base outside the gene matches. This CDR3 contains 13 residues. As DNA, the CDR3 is TGCAGTGCTAGAGAGGGACAGGGTTATGGCTACACCTTC. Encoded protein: CSAREGQGYGYTF.

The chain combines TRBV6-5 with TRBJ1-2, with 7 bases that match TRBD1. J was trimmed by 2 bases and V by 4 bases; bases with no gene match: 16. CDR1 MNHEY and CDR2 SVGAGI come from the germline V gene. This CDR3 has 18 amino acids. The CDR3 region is CASSFAAQGVEANYGYTF. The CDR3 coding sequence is TGTGCCAGCAGTTTCGCTGCTCAGGGGGTGGAGGCAAACTATGGCTACACCTTC.